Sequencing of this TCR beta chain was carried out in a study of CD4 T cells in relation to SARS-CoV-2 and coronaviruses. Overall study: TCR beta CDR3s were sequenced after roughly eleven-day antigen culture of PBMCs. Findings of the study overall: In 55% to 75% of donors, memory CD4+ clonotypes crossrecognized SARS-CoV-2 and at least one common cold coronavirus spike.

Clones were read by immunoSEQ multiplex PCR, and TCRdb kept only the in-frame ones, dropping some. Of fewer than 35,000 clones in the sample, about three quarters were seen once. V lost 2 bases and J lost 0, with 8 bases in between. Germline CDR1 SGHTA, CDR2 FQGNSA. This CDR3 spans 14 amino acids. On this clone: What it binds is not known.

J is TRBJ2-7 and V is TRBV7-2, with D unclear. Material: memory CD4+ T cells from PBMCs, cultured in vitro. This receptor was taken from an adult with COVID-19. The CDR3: CASSLSRASYEQYF. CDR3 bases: TGTGCCAGCAGCTTATCTCGGGCCTCCTACGAGCAGTACTTC.